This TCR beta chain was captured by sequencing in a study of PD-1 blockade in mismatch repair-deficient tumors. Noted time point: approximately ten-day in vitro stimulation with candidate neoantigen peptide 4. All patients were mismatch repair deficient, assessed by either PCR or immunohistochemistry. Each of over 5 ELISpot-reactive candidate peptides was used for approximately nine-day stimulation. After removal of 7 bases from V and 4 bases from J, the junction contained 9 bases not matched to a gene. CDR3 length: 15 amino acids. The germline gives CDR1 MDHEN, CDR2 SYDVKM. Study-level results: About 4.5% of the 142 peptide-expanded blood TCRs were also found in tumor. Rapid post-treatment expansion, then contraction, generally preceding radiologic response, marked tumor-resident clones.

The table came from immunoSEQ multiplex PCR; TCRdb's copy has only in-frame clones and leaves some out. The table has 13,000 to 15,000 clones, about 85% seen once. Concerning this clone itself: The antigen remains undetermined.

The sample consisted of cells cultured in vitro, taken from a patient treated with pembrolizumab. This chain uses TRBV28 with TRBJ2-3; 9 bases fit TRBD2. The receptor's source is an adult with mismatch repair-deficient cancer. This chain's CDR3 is CASMVSGRLSDTQYF. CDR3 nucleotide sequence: TGTGCCAGCATGGTGAGCGGGAGGCTCTCAGATACGCAGTATTTT.